Below, one TCR beta chain is given with its context. Antigen unknown. Every isolated RNA sample was fully reverse transcribed, so sequencing captured expressed TCRB transcripts. Sequencing used immunoSEQ multiplex PCR; TCRdb keeps in-frame clones, though not all of them. This sample has 95,000 to 150,000 clones, with 16% found just once. CDR3 length equals 13 residues. Per germline, CDR1 SGHNT and CDR2 YENEEA. This specimen comes from a study of beta chain features in type 1 diabetes. Study-level findings and limits: In every one of the four CD4+ subsets, TCRB CDR3s were moderately but significantly shorter in Type 1 diabetes patients. Junctions at VDJ sites from type 1 diabetes patients had fewer insertions and more deletions. Researchers reported that naive, central memory and Treg TCRB repertoires appeared more similar in patients than in healthy donors.

This clonotype originated in a young man with type 1 diabetes. The sequencing input was central memory CD4+ T cells from blood. This rearrangement joins TRBV11-3 to TRBJ2-5; D unresolved. The end of the DNA aligns better with TRBJ2-7, so the J call may be wrong. In DNA form, the CDR3 reads TGTGCCAGCAGCTTAGACCCCTGGAGCGAGCAGTACTTC. It translates to CASSLDPWSEQYF.